The clone carrying this T cell receptor beta chain showed up many times. Its antigen is currently unknown. Using its own MiXCR run on the 5' RACE reads, TCRdb lists one record per CDR3 protein. The sample has some 660,000 distinct CDR3 sequences, 8.5% to 9.5% seen once. The germline V gene has CDR1 SGHRS and CDR2 YFSETQ. This CDR3 is 14 amino acids long. V was pared by 0 bases and J by 2 bases, with 7 bases between. The record originates from a study of identical twins. Study results and limitations: Conclusions relied on cross-sectional statistical analysis, not following the same donors. Among beta out-of-frame sequences, excess sharing between twins appeared weaker.

In addition, the sample was reused for a study of yellow fever vaccine responses in identical twins.

The receptor was derived from a woman younger than 35 in good health. V gene TRBV5-1 combines with J gene TRBJ2-3; perhaps TRBD1 as D (5 bases). Sequencing was carried out using PBMCs. The CDR3 loop is CASSLEGNTDTQYF. The DNA of the CDR3 is TGCGCCAGCAGCTTGGAGGGGAACACAGATACGCAGTATTTT.